This T cell receptor beta chain comes out of a study of blood T cell repertoires in COVID-19. Whole-study context: Material from acute and convalescent COVID-19 was sourced from the United States, Italy and Spain. T cells, B-cell-depleted T cells, or PBMCs provided the cDNA or gDNA that served as material.

J was trimmed by 7 bases and V by 5 bases; bases with no gene match: 4. There are 15 residues in the CDR3. The germline V gene encodes CDR1 SGHAT and CDR2 FQDESV (reference sequence). In the authors' workflow: For nucleated cells, counts were estimated from reference gene primer amplification. Here immunoSEQ multiplex PCR was the method, and the copy in TCRdb shows in-frame clones only, minus some. V, J and clone size are taken as reported in that table, and D and trimming were inferred from the DNA itself. Of 120,000 or so clones in the sample, roughly four fifths were seen once. The V and J genes are TRBV11-1 and TRBJ2-1; 14 bases align to TRBD2. The specimen was peripheral blood. This sequence was found in a woman aged 45-65 years with acute or convalescent COVID-19. The CDR3 is CASSLTSGGVNEQFF. The CDR3 DNA sequence: TGTGCCAGCAGCCTGACTAGCGGGGGGGTAAATGAGCAGTTCTTC.